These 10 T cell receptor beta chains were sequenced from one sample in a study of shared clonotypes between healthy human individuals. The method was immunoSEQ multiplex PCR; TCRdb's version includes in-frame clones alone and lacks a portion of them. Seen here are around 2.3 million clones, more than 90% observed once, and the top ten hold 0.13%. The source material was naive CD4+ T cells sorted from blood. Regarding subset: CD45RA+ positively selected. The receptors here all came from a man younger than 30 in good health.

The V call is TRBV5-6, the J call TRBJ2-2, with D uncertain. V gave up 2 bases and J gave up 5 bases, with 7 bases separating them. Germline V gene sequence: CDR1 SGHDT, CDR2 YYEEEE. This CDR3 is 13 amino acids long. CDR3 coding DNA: TGTGCCAGCAGCTTCTTGGATACCGGGGAGCTGTTTTTT. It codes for CASSFLDTGELFF.

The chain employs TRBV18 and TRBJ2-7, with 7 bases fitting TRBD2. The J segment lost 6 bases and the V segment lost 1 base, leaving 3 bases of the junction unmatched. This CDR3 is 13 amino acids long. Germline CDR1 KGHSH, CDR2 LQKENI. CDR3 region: CASSPLLASEQYF. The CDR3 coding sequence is TGTGCCAGCTCACCACTACTAGCGTCCGAGCAGTACTTC. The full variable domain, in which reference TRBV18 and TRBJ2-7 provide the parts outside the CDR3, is NAGVMQNPRHLVRRRGQEARLRCSPMKGHSHVYWYRQLPEEGLKFMVYLQKENIIDESGMPKERFSAEFPKEGPSILRIQQVVRGDSAAYFCASSPLLASEQYFGPGTRLTVT.

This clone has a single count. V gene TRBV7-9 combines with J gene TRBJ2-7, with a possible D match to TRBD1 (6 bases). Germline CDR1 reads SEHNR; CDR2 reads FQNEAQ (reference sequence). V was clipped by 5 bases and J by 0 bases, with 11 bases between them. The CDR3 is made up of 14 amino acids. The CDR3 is CASSPWTDSYEQYF. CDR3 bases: TGTGCCAGCAGCCCATGGACAGACTCCTACGAGCAGTACTTC.

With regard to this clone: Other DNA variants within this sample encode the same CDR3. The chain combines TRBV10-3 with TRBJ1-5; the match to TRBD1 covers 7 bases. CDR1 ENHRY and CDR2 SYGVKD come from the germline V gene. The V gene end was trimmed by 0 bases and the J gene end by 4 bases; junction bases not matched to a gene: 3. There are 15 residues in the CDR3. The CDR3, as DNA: TGTGCCATCAGTGAGTCAGGGGGCCCGAATCAGCCCCAGCATTTT. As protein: CAISESGGPNQPQHF.

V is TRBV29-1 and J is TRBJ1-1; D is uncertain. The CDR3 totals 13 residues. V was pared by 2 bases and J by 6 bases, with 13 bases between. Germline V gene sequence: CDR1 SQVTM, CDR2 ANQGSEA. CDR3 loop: CSVEREAGSEAFF. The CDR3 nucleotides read TGCAGCGTTGAACGGGAGGCAGGCTCTGAAGCTTTCTTT.

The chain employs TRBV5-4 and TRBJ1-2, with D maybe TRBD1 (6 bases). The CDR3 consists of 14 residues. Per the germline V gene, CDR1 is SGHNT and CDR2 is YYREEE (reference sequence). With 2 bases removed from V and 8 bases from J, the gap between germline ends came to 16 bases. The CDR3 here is CASSLGVSGQGYTF. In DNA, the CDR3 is TGTGCCAGCAGCTTAGGGGTCTCCGGACAGGGCTACACCTTC. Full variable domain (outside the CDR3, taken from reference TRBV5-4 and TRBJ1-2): ETGVTQSPTHLIKTRGQQVTLRCSSQSGHNTVSWYQQALGQGPQFIFQYYREEENGRGNFPPRFSGLQFPNYSSELNVNALELDDSALYLCASSLGVSGQGYTFGSGTRLTVV.

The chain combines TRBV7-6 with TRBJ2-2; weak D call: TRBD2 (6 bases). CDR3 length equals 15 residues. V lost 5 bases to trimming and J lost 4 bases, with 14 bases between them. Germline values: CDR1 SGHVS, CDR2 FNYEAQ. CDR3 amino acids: CASSPSGVRTGELFF. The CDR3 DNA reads TGTGCCAGCAGCCCGTCGGGGGTCCGCACCGGGGAGCTGTTTTTT.

CDR3 residues: CASSMRGEQYF. DNA of the CDR3: TGTGCCAGTAGTATGAGGGGGGAGCAGTACTTC. The genes are TRBV19 and TRBJ2-7; tentative D call: TRBD1 (6 bases). V was shortened by 3 bases and J by 7 bases, with 7 bases between the two germline ends. Germline V gene sequence: CDR1 LNHDA, CDR2 SQIVND (reference sequence). This CDR3 is built from 11 residues.

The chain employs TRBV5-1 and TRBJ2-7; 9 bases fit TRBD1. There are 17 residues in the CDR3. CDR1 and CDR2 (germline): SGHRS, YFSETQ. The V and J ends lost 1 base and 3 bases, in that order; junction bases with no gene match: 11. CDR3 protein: CASSLCRDREICYEQYF. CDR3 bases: TGCGCCAGCAGCTTGTGCCGGGACAGGGAAATTTGCTACGAGCAGTACTTC.

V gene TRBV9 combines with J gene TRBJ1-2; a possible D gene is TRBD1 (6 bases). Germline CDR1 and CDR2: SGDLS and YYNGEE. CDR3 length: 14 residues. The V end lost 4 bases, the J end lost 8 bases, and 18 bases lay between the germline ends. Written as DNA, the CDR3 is TGTGCCAGCAGCACCCTTGGGGGCGCCCGGGGCTACACCTTC. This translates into CASSTLGGARGYTF.